The next 25 T cell receptor beta chains were all read from a single sample in a study of T-cell memory formation after mild COVID-19. TCRdb re-called the 5' RACE reads through MiXCR, storing one row per CDR3 protein. The sample includes fewer than 250,000 distinct CDR3 sequences, around 20% seen only once; the top ten take 2.4%. The sequencing sample was made of PBMCs or a T cell subset sorted from them (not recorded which). The source is an adult woman who had mild COVID-19 (a few samples of this study predate the infection). Cell type and time point are not known.

The J gene is TRBJ2-3, the V gene TRBV7-6; 10 bases are a match to TRBD2. This CDR3 is 16 amino acids long. Germline CDR1 is SGHVS and CDR2 is FNYEAQ. Trimming removed 1 base from V and 4 bases from J; junction bases left unmatched: 5. CDR3 bases: TGTGCCAGCAGCTTAGTCGGGCTAGCGGGGGCAGATACGCAGTATTTT. Encoded protein: CASSLVGLAGADTQYF.

V and J are TRBV12-3 or TRBV12-4 and TRBJ2-3; 10 bases agree with TRBD2. The CDR3 runs to 16 residues. V trimming: 5 bases; J trimming: 7 bases; junction bases outside the gene matches: 12. CDR3: CASSPVGAGGGNTQYF. In DNA, the CDR3 is TGTGCCAGCAGTCCCGTTGGAGCGGGGGGGGGGAATACGCAGTATTTT.

This chain connects TRBV5-5 to TRBJ2-6; D is unclear. The V and J ends lost 0 bases and 4 bases respectively, with 2 bases between them. The CDR3 totals 13 residues. Germline-derived CDR1 and CDR2 are SGHKS and YYEKEE (reference sequence). The CDR3 sequence is CASSLEGANVLTF. The DNA of the CDR3 is TGTGCCAGCAGCTTGGAAGGGGCCAACGTCCTGACTTTC.

This rearrangement joins TRBV10-3 to TRBJ2-3, with a possible D match to TRBD2 (5 bases). Germline-derived CDR1 and CDR2 are ENHRY and SYGVKD. V lost 6 bases to trimming and J lost 3 bases, with 19 bases between them. This CDR3 has 16 amino acids. As DNA, the CDR3 is TGTGCCATCAGGGACGGAGGAGCTCGAGGGACAGATACGCAGTATTTT. Protein product: CAIRDGGARGTDTQYF.

This clonotype was recorded a few times. The chain has TRBV7-2 and TRBJ2-1; D is ambiguous. Germline CDR1 reads SGHTA; CDR2 reads FQGNSA. The CDR3 sequence is 16 residues long. Between the trimmed V and J ends, which lost 1 base and 0 bases, there was a span of 10 bases. The CDR3 DNA sequence: TGTGCCAGCAGCTTAGGAGCTATAACCTCCTACAATGAGCAGTTCTTC. Translating it yields CASSLGAITSYNEQFF.

The chain links TRBV7-8 to TRBJ2-1; 12 positions agree with TRBD2. Germline assignment: CDR1 SGHVS and CDR2 FQNEAQ. V lost 7 bases to trimming and J lost 9 bases; unmatched junction nucleotides: 13. The CDR3 spans 16 residues. The CDR3 DNA reads as TGTGCCAGCATCGAATCTAGCGGGAGGGCCTGGGGTGAGCAGTTCTTC. Its translation: CASIESSGRAWGEQFF.

This clonotype was detected a few times. The chain combines TRBV29-1 with TRBJ2-1, with no clear D. Trimming removed 3 bases at V and 6 bases at J, with 9 bases between. Germline CDR1 reads SQVTM; CDR2 reads ANQGSEA. The CDR3 sequence is 12 residues long. Here the CDR3 DNA reads TGCAGCGTTGACAATCACCCCAATGAGCAGTTCTTC. It specifies CSVDNHPNEQFF.

The chain has TRBV7-2 and TRBJ2-5; TRBD2 agrees at 10 bases. The ends lost 3 bases at V and 5 bases at J; junction bases unmatched: 6. The CDR3 loop spans 15 amino acids. Per the germline V gene, CDR1 is SGHTA and CDR2 is FQGNSA. The CDR3 DNA reads as TGTGCCAGCAGCTTTGTAGCGGGGGGTACGGAGACCCAGTACTTC. Protein: CASSFVAGGTETQYF.

This rearrangement joins TRBV2 to TRBJ1-1; D remains ambiguous. V gave up 6 bases and J gave up 0 bases, with 14 bases separating them. Looked up from germline, CDR1 is SNHLY and CDR2 is FYNNEI. CDR3 length: 15 amino acids. This CDR3 is CASRKDGVMNTEAFF. CDR3 nucleotides: TGTGCCAGCAGGAAGGACGGAGTGATGAACACTGAAGCTTTCTTT.

This clonotype has just a few counts. The rearrangement uses TRBV12-3 or TRBV12-4 and TRBJ2-1; 11 bases line up with TRBD2. The CDR3 covers 17 residues. After removal of 7 bases from V and 6 bases from J, the junction contained 14 bases not matched to a gene. CDR3 coding DNA: TGTGCCAGCATACGAGCACTAGCGGGAGTAATAGTCAATGAGCAGTTCTTC. This encodes CASIRALAGVIVNEQFF.

This clonotype was found a few times. CDR3 region: CASSLGSFLLNTEAFF. Here the CDR3 DNA reads TGTGCCAGCAGCTTAGGCAGTTTCCTTTTGAACACTGAAGCTTTCTTT. V gene TRBV7-2 combines with J gene TRBJ1-1; D unresolved. CDR3 size: 16 residues. CDR1 is SGHTA, CDR2 FQGNSA, per germline. V lost 1 base, J lost 0 bases, and 12 bases lay in between.

The chain combines TRBV3-1 with TRBJ2-1; 9 bases fit TRBD2. V was pared by 1 base and J by 10 bases, with 14 bases of the junction left unmatched. Germline values: CDR1 LGHDT, CDR2 YNNKEL (reference sequence). This CDR3 has 17 residues. The CDR3 sequence: CASSQAMGVAGGHEQFF. Written as DNA, the CDR3 is TGTGCCAGCAGCCAAGCCATGGGTGTGGCGGGAGGGCACGAGCAGTTCTTC.

V is TRBV11-3 and J is TRBJ2-5; 9 nucleotides match TRBD2. V gave up 5 bases and J gave up 7 bases; unmatched junction bases: 5. The CDR3 length is 13 residues. Germline CDR1 reads SGHNT; CDR2 reads YENEEA. CDR3 DNA: TGTGCCAGCAGCCGGAGCGGGAGGTGGACCCAGTACTTC. This translates into CASSRSGRWTQYF.

This clonotype was found a few times. This chain connects TRBV7-6 to TRBJ2-6; D perhaps matches TRBD2 (5 bases). The CDR3 extends over 19 amino acids. Deletions cut 5 bases from V and 1 base from J, with 21 bases between. Per germline, CDR1 SGHVS and CDR2 FNYEAQ. As DNA, the CDR3 is TGTGCCAGCAGCCCCCTAGCCGTAGGGCCCCTTTCTGGGGCCAACGTCCTGACTTTC. Encoded protein: CASSPLAVGPLSGANVLTF.

This chain connects TRBV5-1 to TRBJ1-1; D not certain. The ends were cut back, 0 bases at V and 1 base at J, with 10 bases in the middle. Germline assignment: CDR1 SGHRS and CDR2 YFSETQ. The CDR3 consists of 15 residues. The CDR3 DNA reads TGCGCCAGCAGCTTGGAGGGATCCCAGAACACTGAAGCTTTCTTT. This gives the protein CASSLEGSQNTEAFF.

The sample holds a few counts of this clonotype. The J gene is TRBJ2-7, the V gene TRBV5-6, with 9 bases identical to TRBD1. With 2 bases clipped from V and 2 bases from J, the junction kept 8 bases outside the gene matches. This CDR3 is 16 amino acids long. Looked up from germline, CDR1 is SGHDT and CDR2 is YYEEEE. The CDR3 DNA reads as TGTGCCAGCAGCTTACGACAGGGGGGTCCCACCTACGAGCAGTACTTC. Translation gives CASSLRQGGPTYEQYF.

The rearrangement joins TRBV6-1 to TRBJ2-7, with no clear D. The length of the CDR3 is 12 residues. The germline V gene encodes CDR1 MNHNS and CDR2 SASEGT. Between the trimmed V and J ends, which lost 6 bases and 4 bases, there was a span of 10 bases. CDR3 amino acids: CASSPTEYEQYF. CDR3 DNA: TGTGCCAGCAGCCCCACAGAGTACGAGCAGTACTTC.

The rearrangement joins TRBV7-9 to TRBJ2-5; 9 bases match TRBD1. The germline V gene has CDR1 SEHNR and CDR2 FQNEAQ (reference sequence). Losses at the gene ends were 5 bases for V and 5 bases for J; bases not matched to a gene: 9. There are 15 residues in the CDR3. CDR3 sequence reads: CASSGRDRVGETQYF. Written as DNA, the CDR3 is TGTGCCAGCAGCGGACGGGACAGGGTGGGGGAGACCCAGTACTTC.

This clonotype was recorded a few times. J is TRBJ1-1 and V is TRBV5-1; TRBD1 matches at 10 bases. Germline V gene sequence: CDR1 SGHRS, CDR2 YFSETQ. The CDR3 spans 21 residues. The V segment lost 2 bases and the J segment 5 bases; nucleotides outside the gene matches: 24. The CDR3 sequence: CASSLQPRPGQGFGRLTEAFF. Here the CDR3 DNA reads TGCGCCAGCAGCTTACAACCCCGACCGGGACAGGGGTTCGGAAGGTTGACTGAAGCTTTCTTT.

In this sample, this clonotype turned up a few times. The rearrangement links TRBV5-5 to TRBJ1-4; 7 nucleotides match TRBD1. Trimming at V came to 2 bases and at J to 3 bases, leaving 4 bases not matched to a gene. The CDR3 runs to 15 residues. Germline assignment: CDR1 SGHKS and CDR2 YYEKEE (reference sequence). The CDR3 DNA reads TGTGCCAGCAGCTTCCGGGACAGTGCTAATGAAAAACTGTTTTTT. Translating gives CASSFRDSANEKLFF.

This clonotype was detected a few times. The J gene is TRBJ2-7, the V gene TRBV6-2 or TRBV6-3, with unresolved D. CDR3 length equals 14 residues. The germline V gene encodes CDR1 MNHEY and CDR2 SVGEGT. Trimming removed 8 bases from V and 0 bases from J, with 14 bases in between. CDR3 in DNA: TGTGCCAGCCACCATGGCCTCCTCTCCTACGAGCAGTACTTC. Translating gives CASHHGLLSYEQYF.

V gene TRBV5-1 combines with J gene TRBJ1-1; D may be TRBD1 (6 bases). V dropped 0 bases and J dropped 11 bases, with 20 bases sitting between them. CDR3 length: 15 residues. Germline V gene lookup returns CDR1 SGHRS and CDR2 YFSETQ. The DNA of the CDR3 is TGCGCCAGCAGCTTGGATGCGGGGGCAAGTCTGGGGGCTTTCTTT. It specifies CASSLDAGASLGAFF.

The sample holds a few counts of this clonotype. The genes are TRBV7-2 and TRBJ2-7; D not resolved. In germline, CDR1 is SGHTA, CDR2 FQGNSA. Trimming removed 4 bases at V and 3 bases at J, with 7 bases between. The CDR3 consists of 12 residues. CDR3 region: CASSSMGYEQYF. CDR3 DNA: TGTGCCAGCAGCTCGATGGGCTACGAGCAGTACTTC.

The chain employs TRBV5-1 and TRBJ1-1; D is unclear. Per the germline V gene, CDR1 is SGHRS and CDR2 is YFSETQ. V gave up 2 bases and J gave up 3 bases, with 8 bases separating them. The CDR3 extends over 13 amino acids. The CDR3 sequence is CASSFLGYTEAFF. CDR3 bases: TGCGCCAGCAGCTTCCTTGGGTACACTGAAGCTTTCTTT.

J is TRBJ2-7 and V is TRBV27, with 11 bases that match TRBD1. The J segment lost 0 bases and the V segment lost 10 bases, leaving 2 bases of the junction unmatched. The germline CDR1 and CDR2 sequences are MNHEY and SMNVEV (reference sequence). CDR3 length: 13 amino acids. The CDR3 nucleotides read TGTGCCACGGGACAGGGGGGCTCCTACGAGCAGTACTTC. Amino acid sequence: CATGQGGSYEQYF.